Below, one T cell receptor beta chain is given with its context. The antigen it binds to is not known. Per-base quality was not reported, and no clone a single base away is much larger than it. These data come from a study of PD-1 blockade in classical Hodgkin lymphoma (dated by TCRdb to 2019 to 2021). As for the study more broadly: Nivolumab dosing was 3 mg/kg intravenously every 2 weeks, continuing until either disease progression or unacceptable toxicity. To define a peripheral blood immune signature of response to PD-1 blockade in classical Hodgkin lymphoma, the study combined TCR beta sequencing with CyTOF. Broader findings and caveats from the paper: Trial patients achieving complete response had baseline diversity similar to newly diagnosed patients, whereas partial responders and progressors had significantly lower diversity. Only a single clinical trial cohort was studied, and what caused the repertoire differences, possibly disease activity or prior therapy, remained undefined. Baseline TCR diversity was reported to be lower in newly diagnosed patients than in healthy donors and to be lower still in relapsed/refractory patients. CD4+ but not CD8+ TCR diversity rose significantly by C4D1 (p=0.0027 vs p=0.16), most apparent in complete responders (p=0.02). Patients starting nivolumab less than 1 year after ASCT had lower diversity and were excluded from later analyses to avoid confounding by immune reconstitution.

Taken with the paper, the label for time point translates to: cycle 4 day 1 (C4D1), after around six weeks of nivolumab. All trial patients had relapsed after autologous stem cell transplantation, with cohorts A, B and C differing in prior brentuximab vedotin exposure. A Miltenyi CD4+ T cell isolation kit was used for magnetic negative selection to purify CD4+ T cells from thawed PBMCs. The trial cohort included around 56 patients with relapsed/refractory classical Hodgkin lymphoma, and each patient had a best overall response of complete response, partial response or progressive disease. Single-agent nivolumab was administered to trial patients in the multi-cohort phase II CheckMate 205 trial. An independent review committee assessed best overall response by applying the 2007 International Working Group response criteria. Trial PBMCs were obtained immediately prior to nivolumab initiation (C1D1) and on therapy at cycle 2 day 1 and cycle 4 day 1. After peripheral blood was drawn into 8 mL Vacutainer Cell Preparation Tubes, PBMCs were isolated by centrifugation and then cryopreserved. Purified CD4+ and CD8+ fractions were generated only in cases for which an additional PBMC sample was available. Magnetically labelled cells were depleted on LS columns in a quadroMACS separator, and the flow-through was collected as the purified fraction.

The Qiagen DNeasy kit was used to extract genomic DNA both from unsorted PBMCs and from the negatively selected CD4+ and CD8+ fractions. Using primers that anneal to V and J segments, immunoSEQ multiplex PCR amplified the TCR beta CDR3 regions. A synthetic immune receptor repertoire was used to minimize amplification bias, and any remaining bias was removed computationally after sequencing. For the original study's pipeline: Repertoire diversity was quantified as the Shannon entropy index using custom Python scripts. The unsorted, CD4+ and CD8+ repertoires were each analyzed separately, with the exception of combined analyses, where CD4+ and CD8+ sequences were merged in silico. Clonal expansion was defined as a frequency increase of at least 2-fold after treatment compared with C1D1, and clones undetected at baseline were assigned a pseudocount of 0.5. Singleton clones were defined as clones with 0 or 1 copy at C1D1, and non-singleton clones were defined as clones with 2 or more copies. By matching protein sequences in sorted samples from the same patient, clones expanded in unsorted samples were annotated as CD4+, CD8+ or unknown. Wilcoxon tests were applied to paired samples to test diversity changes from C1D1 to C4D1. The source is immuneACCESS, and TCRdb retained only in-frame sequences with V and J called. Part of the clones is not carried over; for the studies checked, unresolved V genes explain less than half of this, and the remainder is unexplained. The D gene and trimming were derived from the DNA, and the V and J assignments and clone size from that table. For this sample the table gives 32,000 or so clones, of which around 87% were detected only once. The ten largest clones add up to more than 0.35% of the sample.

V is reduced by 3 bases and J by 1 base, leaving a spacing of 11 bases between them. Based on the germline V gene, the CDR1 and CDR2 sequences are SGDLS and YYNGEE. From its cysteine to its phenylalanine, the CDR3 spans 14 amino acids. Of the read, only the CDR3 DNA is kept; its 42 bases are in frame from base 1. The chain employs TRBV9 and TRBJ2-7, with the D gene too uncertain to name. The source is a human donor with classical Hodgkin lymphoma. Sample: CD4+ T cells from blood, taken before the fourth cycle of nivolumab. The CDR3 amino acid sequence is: CASSALEVSYEQYF. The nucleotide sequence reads TGTGCCAGCAGCGCCCTCGAGGTATCCTACGAGCAGTACTTC.